The entry that follows covers one T cell receptor (beta chain) sequence. The table came from immunoSEQ multiplex PCR; TCRdb's copy has only in-frame clones and leaves some out. The sample yields about 48,000 clones, 60% to 75% seen once. The data belong to a study of STAT5B mutations in CD4+ large granular lymphocyte leukemia. CDR1 SGDLS and CDR2 YYNGEE come from the germline V gene. The V end lost 1 base, the J end lost 1 base, and 9 bases lay between the germline ends. CDR3 length: 15 residues. Sequenced sample: CD4+ T cells from blood buffy coats. The chain couples TRBV9 to TRBJ1-3; no definite D call. This clonotype originated in a human donor in good health. This CDR3 is CASSVSPQSGNTIYF. The CDR3, as DNA: TGTGCCAGCAGCGTAAGCCCCCAGTCTGGAAACACCATATATTTT. The complete variable domain, with remaining parts taken from reference TRBV9 and TRBJ1-3, reads DSGVTQTPKHLITATGQRVTLRCSPRSGDLSVYWYQQSLDQGLQFLIQYYNGEERAKGNILERFSAQQFPDLHSELNLSSLELGDSALYFCASSVSPQSGNTIYFGEGSWLTVV.